This entry lists 23 T cell receptor beta chains sequenced from one sample in a study of cytomegalovirus exposure and HLA in healthy donors. PCR involved 60 Vbeta and 13 Jbeta primers. Here immunoSEQ multiplex PCR was the method, and the copy in TCRdb shows in-frame clones only, minus some. The table includes around 100,000 clones, 67% detected once. The sequenced sample consisted of PBMCs. The receptors stem from a man younger than 30 in good health and CMV-seropositive.

This clone was seen only a few times. V is TRBV28 and J is TRBJ1-6; no definite D call. The V end was cut by 7 bases, the J end by 0 bases, with 7 bases between. The CDR3 spans 14 residues. CDR1 and CDR2 (germline): MDHEN, SYDVKM. The CDR3 DNA follows: TGTGCCAGCAACTTAAGCTCCTATAATTCACCCCTCCACTTT. Translating it yields CASNLSSYNSPLHF. Based on the CDR3 plus reference TRBV28 and TRBJ1-6, the full variable domain is DVKVTQSSRYLVKRTGEKVFLECVQDMDHENMFWYRQDPGLGLRLIYFSYDVKMKEKGDIPEGYSVSREKKERFSLILESASTNQTSMYLCASNLSSYNSPLHFGNGTRLTVT.

This clone occurred once. The rearrangement links TRBV10-2 to TRBJ2-2; a possible D gene is TRBD1 (6 bases). The germline gives CDR1 WSHSY, CDR2 SAAADI. This CDR3 spans 13 amino acids. V lost 5 bases to trimming and J lost 5 bases, with 9 bases between them. In nucleotides, the CDR3 is TGCGCCAGCAGTCCAACAGGGACCGGGGAGCTGTTTTTT. It encodes CASSPTGTGELFF.

This clone turned up a few times. The rearrangement uses TRBV19 and TRBJ1-1; 10 bases are a match to TRBD1. The CDR3 runs to 18 residues. Trimming cost V 3 bases and J 5 bases; bases outside gene matches: 15. Per germline, CDR1 LNHDA and CDR2 SQIVND (reference sequence). CDR3 sequence: CASSILGRTGGVLTEAFF. The DNA for the CDR3 is TGTGCCAGTAGTATCCTGGGGAGGACAGGGGGTGTATTGACTGAAGCTTTCTTT.

V and J are TRBV4-1 and TRBJ2-1; 7 positions agree with TRBD1. Germline trimming cut 1 base from V and 15 bases from J; bases unmatched to any gene: 15. The CDR3 sequence is 15 residues long. Germline V gene lookup returns CDR1 MGHRA and CDR2 YSYEKL. In DNA, the CDR3 is TGCGCCAGCAGCCAAGTCTTGGCAGGGGGTGAAGGGCGGTTCTTC. Protein: CASSQVLAGGEGRFF.

V gene TRBV11-3 combines with J gene TRBJ1-4; TRBD1 matches at 8 bases. In germline, CDR1 is SGHNT, CDR2 YENEEA. With V trimmed by 4 bases and J by 7 bases, 5 bases remained unmatched. The CDR3 has 14 amino acids. The CDR3 bases are TGTGCCAGCAGCTCAACAGGGGGTGGTGAAAAACTGTTTTTT. Amino acid sequence: CASSSTGGGEKLFF.

The chain employs TRBV21-1 and TRBJ2-1; the table's D gene call, TRBD1, was not cross checked with the DNA. TRBV21-1 constitutes a pseudogene. CDR3 size: 16 residues. CDR3 residues: CASSKSGNRFEFEQFF. CDR3 nucleotides: TGTGCCAGCAGCAAATCGGGTAACAGGTTCGAGTTTGAGCAGTTCTTC.

The chain is built from TRBV2 and TRBJ1-5, with a tentative D call TRBD1 (6 bases). The V end lost 9 bases, the J end lost 4 bases, and 13 bases lay between the germline ends. Germline V CDR1 and CDR2: SNHLY, FYNNEI. This CDR3 region has 13 residues. CDR3 DNA sequence: TGTGCCAGTGCGCGGGGGGCGAATCAGCCCCAGCATTTT. This codes for CASARGANQPQHF.

The chain has TRBV6-1 and TRBJ1-4; 8 bases line up with TRBD1. The CDR3 covers 15 residues. Looked up from germline, CDR1 is MNHNS and CDR2 is SASEGT. The V segment lost 5 bases and the J segment 4 bases; nucleotides outside the gene matches: 6. As DNA, the CDR3 is TGTGCCAGCAGTTCTAACAGGGGGGGTAATGAAAAACTGTTTTTT. It specifies CASSSNRGGNEKLFF.

The chain recombines TRBV29-1 with TRBJ1-1; a possible D gene is TRBD1 (5 bases). This CDR3 is built from 13 residues. Looked up from germline, CDR1 is SQVTM and CDR2 is ANQGSEA. V shed 3 bases and J shed 4 bases, with 12 bases lying between them. The CDR3: CSVEGGGGTEAFF. The DNA of the CDR3 is TGCAGCGTTGAGGGGGGTGGGGGCACTGAAGCTTTCTTT.

The J gene is TRBJ1-2, the V gene TRBV13; a possible D gene is TRBD1 (5 bases). The V end was cut by 8 bases, the J end by 2 bases, with 9 bases between. The CDR3 is 12 amino acids. Germline-derived CDR1 and CDR2 are PRHDT and FYEKMQ (reference sequence). The CDR3 loop is CASGAGNYGYTF. In DNA form, the CDR3 reads TGTGCCAGCGGTGCAGGGAACTATGGCTACACCTTC.

This clone came up once. V usage is TRBV4-1 and J usage is TRBJ2-2; D is perhaps TRBD1 (6 bases). V dropped 1 base and J dropped 6 bases, with 18 bases sitting between them. The germline V gene has CDR1 MGHRA and CDR2 YSYEKL. The CDR3 contains 17 residues. The CDR3 coding sequence is TGCGCCAGCAGCCAAGCGCGGTCAGGGGTGGTTCCCGGGGAGCTGTTTTTT. This gives the protein CASSQARSGVVPGELFF.

This chain connects TRBV28 to TRBJ1-5, with D unclear. The CDR3 has 14 residues. Germline CDR1 and CDR2: MDHEN and SYDVKM. Between the trimmed V and J ends, which lost 5 bases and 2 bases, there was a span of 10 bases. CDR3 amino acids: CASSTGIRNQPQHF. As DNA, the CDR3 is TGTGCCAGCAGTACGGGGATTCGCAATCAGCCCCAGCATTTT.

The chain uses TRBV11-3 and TRBJ1-1; the D is unclear. The CDR3 extends over 14 amino acids. Germline V CDR1 and CDR2: SGHNT, YENEEA. Trimming pared 6 bases from V and 4 bases from J, leaving 15 bases between. The CDR3 spells CASRLFPGSTEAFF. CDR3 nucleotide sequence: TGTGCCAGCAGGCTATTTCCGGGGAGCACTGAAGCTTTCTTT.

The chain employs TRBV5-1 and TRBJ1-1, with D possibly matching TRBD1 (5 bases). This CDR3 region has 14 residues. Trimming removed 5 bases from V and 4 bases from J, with 15 bases in between. Germline CDR1 reads SGHRS; CDR2 reads YFSETQ. Here the CDR3 reads CASSGEGRGTEAFF. The CDR3 nucleotides read TGCGCCAGCAGTGGGGAGGGTAGGGGCACTGAAGCTTTCTTT.

The V and J genes are TRBV15 and TRBJ2-1; 10 bases are a match to TRBD2. The germline gives CDR1 LNHNV, CDR2 YYDKDF (reference sequence). The V and J ends lost 3 bases and 5 bases, in that order; junction bases with no gene match: 4. This CDR3 comprises 15 residues. The CDR3 sequence: CATSSERGGDNEQFF. CDR3 DNA sequence: TGTGCCACCAGCAGCGAGCGGGGGGGCGACAATGAGCAGTTCTTC.

This clone was counted between two and nine times. For the CDR3, the DNA is TGTGCCAGCAGTGAACAACAGCAGAACTATGGCTACACCTTC. Translated, it gives CASSEQQQNYGYTF. The chain is built from TRBV6-5 and TRBJ1-2; the D is unclear. The CDR3 spans 14 residues. Between the trimmed V and J ends, which lost 5 bases and 2 bases, there was a span of 12 bases. Germline V lookup: CDR1 MNHEY, CDR2 SVGAGI.

This clone was seen a handful of times. V is TRBV6-1 and J is TRBJ2-3; D is ambiguous. This CDR3 contains 15 residues. Germline V gives CDR1 MNHNS, CDR2 SASEGT. Trimming took 5 bases from V and 1 from J, leaving 13 bases between them. CDR3 in DNA: TGTGCCAGCAGTCACGACCCTGCGGGCACAGATACGCAGTATTTT. It codes for CASSHDPAGTDTQYF.

The chain couples TRBV9 to TRBJ1-2; tentative D call: TRBD1 (5 bases). Trimming cost V 2 bases and J 0 bases, with 14 bases left between them. CDR1 and CDR2 from the germline V gene are SGDLS and YYNGEE. There are 16 residues in the CDR3. CDR3 amino acids: CASSVAGHTANYGYTF. The CDR3 DNA sequence: TGTGCCAGCAGCGTGGCCGGACACACCGCTAACTATGGCTACACCTTC.

The chain carries TRBV5-5 and TRBJ2-5, with D possibly TRBD1 on 5 matching bases. V was trimmed by 1 base and J by 9 bases, leaving 13 bases between them. Germline CDR1 and CDR2: SGHKS and YYEKEE (reference sequence). The CDR3 has 13 amino acids. The CDR3 DNA reads TGTGCCAGCAGCTTGCCAGGGCGTATGGCCCAGTACTTC. Its translation: CASSLPGRMAQYF.

This rearrangement joins TRBV30 to TRBJ1-5, with 9 bases matching TRBD1. CDR1 is GTSNPN and CDR2 is SVGIG in the germline V gene (reference sequence). The CDR3 loop spans 16 amino acids. The J segment lost 5 bases and the V segment lost 0 bases, leaving 8 bases of the junction unmatched. In DNA, the CDR3 is TGTGCCTGGAGTGTACCGGACAGGGGTTGGGATCAGCCCCAGCATTTT. Protein product: CAWSVPDRGWDQPQHF.

The V call is TRBV6-5, the J call TRBJ2-7; 9 nucleotides align to TRBD1. V trimming: 6 bases; J trimming: 2 bases; junction bases outside the gene matches: 5. This CDR3 region has 14 residues. Germline loops: CDR1 MNHEY, CDR2 SVGAGI. The CDR3: CASRSGTGTYEQYF. The CDR3 DNA follows: TGTGCCAGCAGATCCGGGACAGGGACCTACGAGCAGTACTTC.

The chain links TRBV7-2 to TRBJ2-3; D is ambiguous. This CDR3 contains 15 residues. CDR1 is SGHTA and CDR2 is FQGNSA in the germline V gene. The germline V and J ends were trimmed by 1 base and 6 bases, with 14 bases remaining between them. CDR3 residues: CASSLDRLRTDTQYF. In DNA, the CDR3 is TGTGCCAGCAGCTTAGACCGACTCCGTACGGATACGCAGTATTTT.

The chain combines TRBV4-1 with TRBJ2-2; 9 bases are shared with TRBD2. The germline V gene has CDR1 MGHRA and CDR2 YSYEKL. This CDR3 spans 17 amino acids. V shed 0 bases, J shed 5 bases, and the junction held 7 bases outside the gene matches. The CDR3 reads CASSQEGGSGGTGELFF. The CDR3 nucleotides read TGCGCCAGCAGCCAAGAAGGGGGTAGCGGGGGTACCGGGGAGCTGTTTTTT.